These T cell receptor beta chains were read from a single sample in a study of cytomegalovirus exposure and HLA in healthy donors. Sequencing was performed with immunoSEQ multiplex PCR; in TCRdb, only in-frame clones are kept and a portion is missing. The profile shows 93,000 or so clones, around 79% of them singletons. Sequenced material: PBMCs. These receptors came from a man aged 50-59 years in good health and CMV-seropositive. Each CDR3 is given without its conserved first and last residue.

v_call,j_call,cdr3_aa
TRBV5-1,TRBJ2-1,ASSRLGLAGAEGVYNEQF
TRBV7-8,TRBJ2-3,ASSPGVAAVDTQY
TRBV5-1,TRBJ2-7,ASSVTVSSYEQY
TRBV9,TRBJ1-3,ASSVGQSLGNTIY
TRBV19,TRBJ2-2,ASSSVLQGWTGELF
TRBV19,TRBJ2-7,ASSFSGSTSYEQY
TRBV6-1,TRBJ2-7,ASSDVGTDTYEQY
TRBV5-1,TRBJ2-3,ASSLEHPDTQY
TRBV28,TRBJ2-1,ASSLVSSGEYNEQF
TRBV27,TRBJ2-7,ASSPGLGIYEQY
TRBV4-3,TRBJ2-3,ASSQGAGDGTQY
TRBV9,TRBJ2-3,ASSVRGSGSTDTQY
TRBV27,TRBJ1-1,ASSSTGGSRNTEAF
TRBV28,TRBJ1-1,ASRVQGHLAEAF
TRBV19,TRBJ2-7,ASSPRGQGKDEQY
TRBV6-5,TRBJ2-3,ASSYRASGSTDTQY
TRBV27,TRBJ1-2,ASRDRDLGGYT
TRBV28,TRBJ1-4,ASTWTGGVEKLF
TRBV20-1,TRBJ2-5,SGELETQY
TRBV19,TRBJ1-2,ASSIGTGLTNYGYT
TRBV4-2,TRBJ2-4,ASSQGEPGLAAGRSAKNIQY
TRBV7-8,TRBJ2-1,ASSLGAGLAPYNEQF
TRBV9,TRBJ2-7,ASRDTSDEQY
TRBV30,TRBJ1-4,AWSEPPGQGMF
TRBV29-1,TRBJ1-2,SVAPGQINYGYT
TRBV5-4,TRBJ2-5,ASSLGVSGIGETQY
TRBV19,TRBJ2-3,ASSSQRGDTQY
TRBV6-1,TRBJ2-7,ASSDRDSSSYEQY
TRBV6-5,TRBJ1-1,ASRTTGGTEAF
TRBV13,TRBJ2-5,ASSPPELAGQETQY
TRBV28,TRBJ2-7,ASSGQDRLTYEQY
TRBV7-9,TRBJ1-3,ASSSRTGNTIY
TRBV6-5,TRBJ1-4,ASSYSTSWEKLF
TRBV15,TRBJ2-5,ATSRGGTSGSQQY
TRBV30,TRBJ1-5,AWSKGPGGGQPQH
TRBV29-1,TRBJ2-7,SVEPSGEVFYSSYEQY
TRBV19,TRBJ2-5,ASSMGPGGMYQETQY
TRBV7-7,TRBJ2-1,ASSSGLAGVNEQF
TRBV1,TRBJ2-7,TSSQDLLRAPYEQY
TRBV30,TRBJ1-5,AWSVGRGVGPSNQPQH
TRBV28,TRBJ2-4,ASSKQGFRNIQY
TRBV7-8,TRBJ1-1,ASTQSSRLNTEAF